The next 12 T cell receptor beta chains were all read from a single sample in a study of blood T cell repertoires in COVID-19. Sequenced by immunoSEQ multiplex PCR; TCRdb stores in-frame clones only, minus some. Of 200,000 to 250,000 clones listed, 89% are singletons. Material for sequencing was peripheral blood. All receptors derive from a man between 60 and 70 years old who had recovered from COVID-19.

The J gene is TRBJ1-2, the V gene TRBV21-1; the table's D gene call, TRBD1, was not cross checked with the DNA. TRBV21-1 is annotated as a pseudogene. The CDR3 has 18 amino acids. CDR3 coding DNA: TGTGCCAGCAGCAAAGCGATGGGGGACAGGGGAGAATGCTGCGGCTACACCTTC. The encoded protein is CASSKAMGDRGECCGYTF.

This chain joins TRBV7-3 and TRBJ2-1; D might be TRBD1 (6 bases). There are 16 residues in the CDR3. The V gene lost 1 base and the J gene lost 8 bases, with 18 bases spanning the gap. Germline CDR1 SGHTA, CDR2 FQGTGA. The CDR3 sequence is CASSLRPQGGRDEQFF. Written as DNA, the CDR3 is TGTGCCAGCAGCTTAAGACCCCAAGGGGGACGGGATGAGCAGTTCTTC.

V and J are TRBV7-3 and TRBJ2-1, with 7 positions matching TRBD2. V dropped 2 bases and J dropped 5; count of bases not matched to a gene: 6. CDR1 is SGHTA, CDR2 FQGTGA, per germline. The CDR3 has 15 amino acids. CDR3 amino acids: CASSLGLAANNEQFF. The CDR3, as DNA: TGTGCCAGCAGCTTAGGGCTAGCGGCAAACAATGAGCAGTTCTTC.

The rearrangement uses TRBV3-1 (or the pseudogene TRBV3-2) and TRBJ2-7; the D is unclear. CDR3 length: 14 residues. CDR1 and CDR2 (germline): LGHDT, YNNKEL (reference sequence). V lost 4 bases and J lost 2, with 12 bases in between. Written as DNA, the CDR3 is TGTGCCAGCAGCCTAAACCCAGTTCCCTACGAGCAGTACTTC. Amino acid sequence: CASSLNPVPYEQYF.

This chain connects TRBV19 to TRBJ2-3, with TRBD2 as a possible D gene (6 bases). Germline V gives CDR1 LNHDA, CDR2 SQIVND (reference sequence). The CDR3 contains 15 residues. V was shortened by 6 bases and J by 0 bases, with 13 bases between the two germline ends. CDR3 nucleotides: TGTGCCAGTAGCTCGTGGGGGGATAGCACAGATACGCAGTATTTT. Its protein product is CASSSWGDSTDTQYF.

CDR3 nucleotides: TGTGCCAGCAGCGTAGGACTAGCGACCGGCACCGGGGAGCTGTTTTTT. Translating it yields CASSVGLATGTGELFF. The chain recombines TRBV9 with TRBJ2-2; 8 bases agree with TRBD2. Losses at the gene ends were 0 bases for V and 4 bases for J; bases not matched to a gene: 5. Germline lookup yields CDR1 SGDLS and CDR2 YYNGEE. The CDR3 extends over 16 amino acids.

In its sample, this clone was seen a few times. This chain links TRBV7-2 with TRBJ1-2; D not certain. The V gene lost 1 base and the J gene lost 2 bases, with 5 bases spanning the gap. This CDR3 contains 13 residues. In germline, CDR1 is SGHTA, CDR2 FQGNSA. The CDR3 DNA follows: TGTGCCAGCAGCTTAGGAGGGAACTATGGCTACACCTTC. Translating gives CASSLGGNYGYTF.

The rearrangement joins TRBV11-2 to TRBJ1-1; D call uncertain. CDR3 length equals 13 residues. CDR1 and CDR2 (germline): SGHAT, FQNNGV. Between the trimmed V and J ends, which lost 5 bases and 5 bases, there was a span of 12 bases. CDR3 residues: CASSPSGETEAFF. The CDR3 nucleotides are TGTGCCAGCAGCCCGAGCGGAGAAACTGAAGCTTTCTTT. The full variable domain, in which reference TRBV11-2 and TRBJ1-1 provide the parts outside the CDR3, is EAGVAQSPRYKIIEKRQSVAFWCNPISGHATLYWYQQILGQGPKLLIQFQNNGVVDDSQLPKDRFSAERLKGVDSTLKIQPAKLEDSAVYLCASSPSGETEAFFGQGTRLTVV.

The rearrangement uses TRBV7-8 and TRBJ2-7, with D possibly TRBD2 on 7 matching bases. Germline lookup yields CDR1 SGHVS and CDR2 FQNEAQ. The CDR3 has 14 residues. Trimming shortened V by 5 bases and J by 4 bases, and 15 bases separated the two germline ends. The CDR3: CASSPFGGQYEQYF. In DNA form, the CDR3 reads TGTGCCAGCAGCCCTTTCGGGGGGCAATACGAGCAGTACTTC.

The V gene is TRBV21-1, the J gene TRBJ1-2; TRBD1 reflects the table's D call only, with no check against the DNA. TRBV21-1 is a pseudogene segment. This CDR3 spans 16 amino acids. Written as DNA, the CDR3 is TGTGCCAGCAGCGTTCAAGGGGGACATTCGAACTATGGCTACACCTTC. Translating gives CASSVQGGHSNYGYTF.

This chain connects TRBV7-2 to TRBJ2-2; 8 positions match TRBD2. The J segment lost 4 bases and the V segment lost 3 bases, leaving 4 bases of the junction unmatched. The CDR3 length is 15 residues. Per germline, CDR1 SGHTA and CDR2 FQGNSA. The CDR3 loop reads CASSFQAGVTGELFF. As DNA, the CDR3 is TGTGCCAGCAGCTTTCAAGCGGGGGTCACCGGGGAGCTGTTTTTT.

The gene calls are TRBV10-3 and TRBJ2-2, with 9 bases that match TRBD2. This CDR3 has 14 amino acids. CDR1 is ENHRY, CDR2 SYGVKD, per germline. V shed 5 bases and J 6 bases; nucleotides not matched to a gene: 4. CDR3 residues: CAISFSGSPGELFF. CDR3 sequence (DNA): TGTGCCATCAGTTTTAGCGGGAGTCCCGGGGAGCTGTTTTTT.